This TCR beta chain was sequenced in a study of identical twins. CDR3 size: 16 residues. Trimming pared 6 bases from V and 7 bases from J, leaving 22 bases between. CDR1 and CDR2 (germline): MRHNA, SNTAGT. Carrying unique molecular identifiers, the cDNA also gained a universal primer site through template switching. TCRdb re-called the 5' RACE reads with MiXCR, one entry per CDR3 protein. The data hold hundreds of thousands of distinct CDR3 sequences, with around 8.3% observed a single time. The study's findings and limits: Insertions ran lower in abundant cord blood beta clonotypes, though not in memory repertoires.

Turning to this clonotype: Its antigen remains unidentified.

The same sample was also studied in work on yellow fever vaccine responses in identical twins.

The TCR sequence derives from a woman aged 18-30 years in good health. V is TRBV6-4 and J is TRBJ2-1; maybe TRBD2 (5 bases). Sequencing was performed on PBMCs. CDR3: CASSPRGSSVKNEQFF. The CDR3, as DNA: TGTGCCAGCAGCCCCCGGGGTAGCTCGGTGAAGAATGAGCAGTTCTTC.